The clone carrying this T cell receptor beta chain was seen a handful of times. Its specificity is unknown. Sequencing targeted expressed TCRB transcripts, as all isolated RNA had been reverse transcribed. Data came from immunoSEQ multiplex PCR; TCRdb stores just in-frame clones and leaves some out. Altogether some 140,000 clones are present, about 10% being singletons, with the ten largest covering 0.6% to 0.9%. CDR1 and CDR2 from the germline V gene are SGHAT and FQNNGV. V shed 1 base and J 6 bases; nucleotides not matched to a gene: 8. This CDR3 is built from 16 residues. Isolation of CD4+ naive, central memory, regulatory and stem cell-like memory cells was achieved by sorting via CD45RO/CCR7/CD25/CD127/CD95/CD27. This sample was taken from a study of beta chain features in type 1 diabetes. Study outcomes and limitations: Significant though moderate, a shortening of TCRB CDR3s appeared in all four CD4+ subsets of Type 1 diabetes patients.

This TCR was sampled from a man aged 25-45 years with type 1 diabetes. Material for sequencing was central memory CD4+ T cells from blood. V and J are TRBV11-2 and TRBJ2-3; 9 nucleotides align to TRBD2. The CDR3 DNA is TGTGCCAGCAGCTTAGGGGCTAGCGGGGCGGGGGATACGCAGTATTTT. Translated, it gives CASSLGASGAGDTQYF.